This entry is about one TCR beta chain. What this receptor recognizes is not known. The record has no base qualities; no much larger clone is one base away. The data are from a study of cytomegalovirus exposure and HLA in healthy donors (dated by TCRdb to about 2017). As for the study more broadly: An earlier analysis of approximately 590 of the donors reported 250 to 350 Gb of sequence data and approximately 110 million unique TCR beta sequences from about 200 million T cells. To predict cytomegalovirus infection status, the study combined high-throughput TCR immunosequencing, statistical association of individual TCRs with disease status, and machine learning. In an earlier analysis of 500 to 650 of the donors, high-throughput TCR beta sequencing was used to judge whether each TCR beta V gene segment behaved as functional or pseudogenic. The later analysis used no new phenotypic data to find candidate immune exposures, relying instead on TCR beta sequences and their occurrence across donors. Using immunosequencing, the study profiled T cell repertoires from roughly 650 subjects and related those repertoires to cytomegalovirus serostatus. The study aimed to test whether signatures of past pathogen exposure could be identified by cataloging public T cell receptors. Donor age, sex, ethnicity and CMV serostatus were collected together with the repertoire data. Of the roughly 390 genotyped donors, about 80% fell in the genetic ancestry cluster associated with self-reported Caucasian donors. On average, 235,054 unique TCR beta nucleotide sequences were sequenced per donor among more than 350 genotyped donors of the cohort, with approximately 18% of those sequences being non-productive. HLA typing covered class I and class II loci at four-digit resolution. An early release that covered about 600 HLA-typed donors contained 250 to 350 gigabases of sequencing data and 85 million to 100 million unique TCR sequences. Roughly 5 DR-DQ haplotypes were handled as single units for association and clustering, since linkage in the cohort was strong. Genome-wide SNP genotypes for about three fifths of the 666 donors were used in a later genetic analysis, which treated that subset as a discovery cohort. The number of typed donors differed by locus: roughly 629-640 for A, B, C, DRB1 and DQB1; some 540 for DQA1; around 610 for DPA1; and roughly 470 for DPB1. In addition to the first cohort of 650 to 800 subjects, a separate validation cohort of around 110 different subjects was used. A later analysis re-analyzed previously published TCR beta repertoires from several hundred donors and added high-resolution HLA genotyping to study TCR occurrence patterns. All discovery cohort repertoires had been generated using a single sequencing platform. General study outcomes and caveats: According to a later analysis, TCR association rates differed among HLA loci, with DRB1 alleles showing the most associated TCRs and HLA-C alleles showing the fewest. Compared with the roughly 700-donor mean, donors in an Asian-associated ancestry cluster had fewer N-insertions in productive TCRs, according to a later genetic analysis. According to the authors, the approach could potentially be generalized to other disease states and immunological phenotypes. Linkage disequilibrium might explain the correlated functional status among segregating V segments, but an unknown experimental factor could not be ruled out. In an earlier analysis of 587 of the donors, most TCR beta V segments appeared in productive rearrangements about 87% or about 30% of the time, broadly matching IMGT annotations. According to a later analysis, parvovirus B19, influenza, CMV and Epstein-Barr virus appeared linked to several top co-occurrence clusters. Only TCR beta chains were sequenced in this cohort, and the absence of alpha or paired-chain data limited detectable features. The 87-base-pair reads could not distinguish some IMGT-functional V segments, including TRBV6-2 and TRBV6-3, so those segments were excluded. The classifier was reported to diagnose cytomegalovirus status with high specificity and sensitivity in both the original and validation cohorts. Because HLA typing was missing for some donors at each locus, association tests included only the typed subset. In a later analysis, HLA-associated TCR beta chains were found to be more clonally expanded and to have lower generation probabilities than equally common non-associated chains. At a false discovery rate of 0.05, a later analysis linked some 18,000 TCR beta sequences to specific HLA alleles. A cluster of highly shared sequence variants was judged likely to represent a technical artifact of the sequencing pipeline. A further reported finding was that TCR beta sequences accurately predicted the HLA-A and HLA-B alleles for most subjects in the first cohort. According to a later analysis, most CMV-associated TCR beta chains appeared to be HLA-restricted, and the HLA associations seemed to be driven largely by CMV exposure. Most TCR sequences were observed very rarely across donors, whereas some public TCRs were present in many individuals. In a later genetic analysis, a missense DCLRE1C variant was associated with V-gene and J-gene trimming of TCR beta chains, and the association was replicated in an independent cohort. The study gave a list of some 150 TCR beta chains associated with cytomegalovirus. Because counts were too low, about 15 rarely observed V segments, including chromosome 9 orphons, were left out of the earlier analysis of 500 to 750 of the donors. The presence/absence analyses assumed that sequencing depth was roughly uniform across donors, and that assumption may not be true. Three of the identified cytomegalovirus-associated TCR beta chains were confirmed in vitro to be specific for cytomegalovirus antigens. When HLA alleles, especially DR and DQ, strongly co-occurred, TCR associations were difficult to assign to individual alleles. CMV serostatus was the only immune exposure information available for the cohort.

Including cysteine and phenylalanine, the CDR3 has 14 amino acids. The only DNA kept is the CDR3, 42 bases in frame from the first base. Based on the germline V gene, the CDR1 and CDR2 sequences are MRHNA and SNTAGT. Trimming takes 2 bases off V and 6 bases off J; junction bases not matched to a gene: 3. The cohort comprised 550 to 700 healthy bone marrow donors. At the time of sampling, every cohort member was nominally healthy, though immune exposures that went unrecorded were likely present. The donor tested CMV seropositive and was one of the 289 seropositive cohort members. Each donor provided a peripheral blood sample, and peripheral blood mononuclear cells were used for TCR beta sequencing. The Qiagen DNeasy Blood Extraction Kit was used to extract genomic DNA from the blood cell samples. Preparation of the library involved the immunoSEQ multiplex PCR assay. The multiplex PCR relied on a mix of 60 forward primers for TCR Vbeta segments and 13 reverse primers for TCR Jbeta segments. Amplification of the CDR3 region of rearranged TCR beta genes was performed with a multiplex PCR assay on genomic DNA. Amplified TCR beta libraries were sequenced as 87-base-pair reads on the Illumina HiSeq System. The published analysis was carried out like this. A later analysis tallied around 82 million unique TCR beta chains across the 700 or so repertoires, and approximately 11 million of those chains were shared by two or more donors. Raw reads were error-corrected and collapsed into unique sequences by a nearest-neighbor algorithm in which closely related sequences were merged to remove PCR and sequencing errors. CDR3 sequences were aligned to IMGT reference sequences to assign V, D and J gene segments. For a sequence to be retained, a match of at least six nucleotides to both a V gene segment and a J gene segment was required. Rearrangements were classified as productive when the CDR3 lacked stop codons and remained in frame with V and J, and all other rearrangements were classified as non-productive. Following IMGT convention, CDR3 was defined as the stretch from the second conserved V-encoded cysteine up to the conserved J-encoded phenylalanine. The earlier analysis of about 590 of the donors excluded sequences that lacked an unambiguous match to a single V gene segment. In an earlier analysis of about 590 of the donors, a V segment was called functional when productive rearrangements were above 56.7%, and segregating when the standard deviation between donors exceeded 5%. A statistical classification framework was built for diagnosing cytomegalovirus status from the catalog of TCR beta chain sequences. V and J gene assignment, in a later analysis, came from comparing TCR nucleotide sequences with IMGT/GENE-DB human TR gene sequences. The TCRdist pipeline was used in a later analysis to assign CDR3 sequences and most-parsimonious VDJ recombination scenarios. In a later analysis, each TCR beta chain was defined by its CDR3 amino acid sequence together with its V-gene family, and reads lacking a unique V-gene family were excluded. In a later analysis, nearly 600 highly shared, low-generation-probability nucleotide sequences were removed to address suspected cross-contamination and a sequencing artifact. A later analysis calculated a clonal expansion index for each public chain from normalized within-repertoire ranks of inferred template counts. Generation probabilities in a later analysis came from a VDJ recombination model fitted to out-of-frame rearrangements, and those results were checked against IGoR. A later analysis scored TCR-TCR, TCR-HLA and TCR-CMV co-occurrence with hypergeometric tests, applying a repertoire-size bias correction to TCR pairs. To estimate false discovery rates, a later analysis permuted the HLA or CMV assignments 20 times. In a later analysis, co-occurring TCRs were grouped using DBSCAN, with TCRdist sequence similarity added in when clustering inside HLA-allele-positive subsets. For co-occurrence clustering, repertoires with fewer than 30,000 or more than 120,000 public chains were excluded, along with four to six repertoires with anomalous nucleotide sharing. The source is immuneACCESS, and TCRdb retained only in-frame sequences with V and J called. Part of the clones is not carried over; for the studies checked, unresolved V genes explain less than half of this, and the remainder is unexplained. V and J calls and clone size are those listed in that table; D and trimming were worked out from the DNA. The sample data list some 110,000 clones, and 10% to 15% of these were observed just once. The ten biggest clones cover more than 15% of the sample.

Sequencing used PBMCs. This clonotype was obtained from a man aged 35 to 55 in good health and CMV-seropositive. The chain was built from TRBV6-4 and TRBJ2-2; the central 7 bases match TRBD2. The CDR3 sequence is CASSDPREPGELFF. The nucleotide sequence reads as follows: TGTGCCAGCAGTGACCCGCGGGAGCCCGGGGAGCTGTTTTTT.